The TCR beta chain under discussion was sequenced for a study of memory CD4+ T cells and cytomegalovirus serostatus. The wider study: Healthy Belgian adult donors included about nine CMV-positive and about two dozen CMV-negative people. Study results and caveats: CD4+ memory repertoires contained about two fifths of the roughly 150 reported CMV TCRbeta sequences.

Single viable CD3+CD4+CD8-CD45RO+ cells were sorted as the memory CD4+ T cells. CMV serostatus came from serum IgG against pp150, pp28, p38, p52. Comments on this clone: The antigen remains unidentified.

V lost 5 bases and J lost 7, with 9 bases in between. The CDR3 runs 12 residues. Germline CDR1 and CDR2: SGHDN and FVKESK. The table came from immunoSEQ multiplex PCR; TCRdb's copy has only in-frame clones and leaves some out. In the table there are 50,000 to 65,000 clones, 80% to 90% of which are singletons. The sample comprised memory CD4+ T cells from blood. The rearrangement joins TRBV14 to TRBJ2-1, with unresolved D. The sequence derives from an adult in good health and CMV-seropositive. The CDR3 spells CASSSQRNEQFF. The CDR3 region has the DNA TGTGCCAGCAGCTCCCAAAGAAATGAGCAGTTCTTC.